This TCR beta chain came from a study of T-cell memory formation after mild COVID-19. As for the study in general: The two donors had largely donor-specific TCR clusters. Findings and limits, study-wide: Contracting clones, day 15 to 85, had balanced CD4/CD8, and later expanders favored CD4+. For contracting clones, CD4+ ones sat mainly in CM and EM, CD8+ in EMRA.

With constant-segment primers, 5'RACE yielded cDNA libraries of TCR alpha and TCR beta that carried sample barcodes and UMIs. TCRdb recomputed calls from the 5' RACE reads with MiXCR, one row per CDR3 protein. The sample records 450,000 to 650,000 distinct CDR3 sequences, more than 15% being singletons. Concerning this clonotype itself: Its antigen is undetermined.

The V end was cut by 0 bases, the J end by 2 bases, with 8 bases between. Germline CDR1 SGHRS, CDR2 YFSETQ. The CDR3 contains 14 residues. This clonotype was obtained from an adult woman who had mild COVID-19 (a few samples of this study predate the infection). Cell type and time point are not known. Sequencing input: PBMCs or a T cell subset sorted from them (not recorded which). The rearrangement uses TRBV5-1 and TRBJ2-5, with D unclear. CDR3 in amino acids: CASSLEAAQETQYF. In DNA, the CDR3 is TGCGCCAGCAGCTTGGAGGCAGCGCAAGAGACCCAGTACTTC.